These 18 T cell receptor beta chains originate from one sample sequenced in a study of STAT5B mutations in CD4+ large granular lymphocyte leukemia. The table came from immunoSEQ multiplex PCR; TCRdb's copy has only in-frame clones and leaves some out. The sample comprises about 40,000 clones, about four fifths of which are singletons, and approximately 0.3% rests with the top ten. The sequenced sample was CD4+ T cells from blood buffy coats. The receptors originated from a human donor in good health.

The rearrangement links TRBV7-2 to TRBJ1-1, with 7 bases aligning to TRBD1. This CDR3 spans 14 amino acids. The V segment lost 4 bases and the J segment 5 bases; nucleotides outside the gene matches: 7. The germline gives CDR1 SGHTA, CDR2 FQGNSA. The CDR3, as DNA: TGTGCCAGCAGCTACCGGGACAGCTTAACTGAAGCTTTCTTT. Encoded protein: CASSYRDSLTEAFF.

The rearrangement links TRBV6-6 to TRBJ1-6; unclear D gene. Deletions cut 3 bases from V and 5 bases from J, with 8 bases between. Per the germline V gene, CDR1 is MNHNY and CDR2 is SVGAGI (reference sequence). This CDR3 spans 14 amino acids. CDR3 sequence: CASSYKPNNSPLHF. The CDR3 DNA is TGTGCCAGCAGTTATAAACCGAATAATTCACCCCTCCACTTT.

The J gene is TRBJ2-5, the V gene TRBV20-1; D ambiguous. Trimming took off 3 bases at V and 2 bases at J, with 4 bases between the two ends. The CDR3 sequence is 11 residues long. The V gene's germline CDR1 is DFQATT and CDR2 SNEGSKA (reference sequence). For the CDR3, the DNA is TGCAGTGCTAGGATACAAGAGACCCAGTACTTC. This sequence encodes CSARIQETQYF.

Written as DNA, the CDR3 is TGTGCCAGCGGATCTCTGCGGATTAGGGTGGATACGCAGTATTTT. Protein product: CASGSLRIRVDTQYF. The chain employs TRBV28 and TRBJ2-3; D is unclear. With 8 bases removed from V and 6 bases from J, the gap between germline ends came to 21 bases. The CDR3 has 15 residues. CDR1 is MDHEN, CDR2 SYDVKM, per germline.

CDR3 amino acids: CASSVELAGLDEQFF. The CDR3 bases are TGCGCCAGCAGTGTGGAACTAGCGGGATTGGATGAGCAGTTCTTC. The rearrangement uses TRBV10-2 and TRBJ2-1; 10 bases align to TRBD2. J gave up 8 bases and V 4 bases, and 8 bases lay outside the gene matches. This CDR3 comprises 15 residues. Germline V lookup: CDR1 WSHSY, CDR2 SAAADI.

The table lists this clone with a count of one. This chain uses TRBV28 with TRBJ1-1; TRBD1 is a possible D gene (5 bases). The V gene lost 5 bases and the J gene lost 3 bases, with 19 bases spanning the gap. Germline-derived CDR1 and CDR2 are MDHEN and SYDVKM. The CDR3 is made up of 16 amino acids. The CDR3 sequence: CASSPRPGTGYTEAFF. DNA of the CDR3: TGTGCCAGCAGTCCCAGGCCAGGGACGGGCTACACTGAAGCTTTCTTT.

This clone was recorded only once. The chain has TRBV4-3 and TRBJ1-1, with D hard to call. The CDR3 contains 14 residues. Per germline, CDR1 LGHNA and CDR2 YSLEER. V was shortened by 1 base and J by 2 bases, with 8 bases between the two germline ends. The CDR3 region is CASSQVPGNTEAFF. The DNA of the CDR3 is TGCGCCAGCAGCCAAGTCCCGGGTAACACTGAAGCTTTCTTT.

The J gene is TRBJ2-1, the V gene TRBV9; 7 bases line up with TRBD1. This CDR3 has 17 residues. The V gene end was trimmed by 3 bases and the J gene end by 0 bases; junction bases not matched to a gene: 9. Germline V gene lookup returns CDR1 SGDLS and CDR2 YYNGEE. The CDR3 DNA is TGTGCCAGCAGCGGAACTACAGGGGTTAGCTCCTACAATGAGCAGTTCTTC. It codes for CASSGTTGVSSYNEQFF.

The genes are TRBV30 and TRBJ1-6; D remains unclear. CDR1 is GTSNPN, CDR2 SVGIG, per germline (reference sequence). The CDR3 is 14 residues long. Trimming cost V 0 bases and J 7 bases, with 10 bases left between them. The DNA for the CDR3 is TGTGCCTGGAGTGTCTTTACGAGGAATTCACCCCTCCACTTT. The encoded protein is CAWSVFTRNSPLHF.

The chain couples TRBV6-6 to TRBJ1-5, with a tentative D call TRBD1 (5 bases). The CDR3 contains 16 residues. The germline V gene has CDR1 MNHNY and CDR2 SVGAGI (reference sequence). With 7 bases removed from V and 0 bases from J, the gap between germline ends came to 16 bases. The CDR3 sequence: CASTRKVGDSNQPQHF. CDR3 nucleotides: TGTGCCAGCACCCGAAAGGTGGGGGATAGCAATCAGCCCCAGCATTTT.

This clone occurred a few times. V and J are TRBV19 and TRBJ1-2; D remains ambiguous. The CDR3 is made up of 11 amino acids. Germline V lookup: CDR1 LNHDA, CDR2 SQIVND (reference sequence). Trimming took off 6 bases at V and 7 bases at J, with 9 bases between the two ends. CDR3 in amino acids: CASRAWVGYTF. In DNA form, the CDR3 reads TGTGCCAGTAGGGCCTGGGTTGGCTACACCTTC.

The V call is TRBV6-6, the J call TRBJ1-1; 7 bases match TRBD1. Trimming removed 4 bases from V and 1 base from J; junction bases left unmatched: 3. The CDR3 loop spans 14 amino acids. Germline V gene lookup returns CDR1 MNHNY and CDR2 SVGAGI (reference sequence). The CDR3 bases are TGTGCCAGCAGTTCGGGACAGCAGAACACTGAAGCTTTCTTT. It specifies CASSSGQQNTEAFF.

This sequence joins TRBV2 and TRBJ2-7; 13 bases map to TRBD2. The CDR3 runs to 14 residues. V dropped 4 bases and J dropped 4; count of bases not matched to a gene: 1. Germline CDR1 is SNHLY and CDR2 is FYNNEI. CDR3 nucleotides: TGTGCCAGCAGTGGACTAGCGGGAGGTTACGAGCAGTACTTC. This codes for CASSGLAGGYEQYF.

The J gene is TRBJ1-1, the V gene TRBV28, with D possibly matching TRBD1 (5 bases). This CDR3 is 16 amino acids long. Germline assignment: CDR1 MDHEN and CDR2 SYDVKM. V lost 3 bases, J lost 3 bases, and 17 bases lay in between. Here the CDR3 reads CASSFQRGGWYTEAFF. The CDR3 DNA is TGTGCCAGCAGTTTTCAGAGGGGAGGGTGGTACACTGAAGCTTTCTTT.

V usage is TRBV29-1 and J usage is TRBJ2-2, with D maybe TRBD2 (5 bases). Germline CDR1 and CDR2: SQVTM and ANQGSEA. The germline V and J ends were trimmed by 4 bases and 5 bases, with 14 bases remaining between them. CDR3 size: 14 residues. CDR3 nucleotides: TGCAGCGTTGCTAGCCAGGCCTCGACCGGGGAGCTGTTTTTT. Its protein product is CSVASQASTGELFF.

The chain is built from TRBV27 and TRBJ2-1, with 9 positions matching TRBD1. CDR1 and CDR2 from the germline V gene are MNHEY and SMNVEV (reference sequence). The CDR3 covers 14 residues. The ends lost 11 bases at V and 5 bases at J; junction bases unmatched: 10. Written as DNA, the CDR3 is TGTGCCTCTTTACGGGACAGGGCCCACAATGAGCAGTTCTTC. This encodes CASLRDRAHNEQFF.

The chain uses TRBV6-4 and TRBJ1-2; 7 nucleotides agree with TRBD1. The CDR3 consists of 15 residues. Germline V gives CDR1 MRHNA, CDR2 SNTAGT. Losses at the gene ends were 5 bases for V and 3 bases for J; bases not matched to a gene: 9. In nucleotides, the CDR3 is TGTGCCAGCAGTCCCGGGACAGCCCTTCACTATGGCTACACCTTC. This translates into CASSPGTALHYGYTF.

This clone has just a few counts. This chain connects TRBV11-3 to TRBJ2-7; 7 nucleotides agree with TRBD1. The CDR3 has 12 amino acids. Trimming took 11 bases from V and 3 from J; bases not matched to a gene: 7. From germline, CDR1 is SGHNT and CDR2 YENEEA. CDR3 protein: CASSGTDYEQYF. The CDR3 region has the DNA TGTGCCTCCTCCGGGACAGACTACGAGCAGTACTTC.